The 24 T cell receptor beta chains below were found in one sample sequenced in a study of identical twins. Each CDR3 protein gets one entry after TCRdb re-called the 5' RACE reads with MiXCR. This sample yields around 480,000 distinct CDR3 sequences, of which 11% to 15% are seen a single time; around 0.48% belongs to the top ten. The same data also went into a second study, on yellow fever vaccine responses in identical twins.

The sequenced sample was CD4+ T cells sorted from blood. The origin of the receptors is a woman aged 18 to 35 in good health.

Only a few counts were recorded for this clonotype. The V gene is TRBV5-1, the J gene TRBJ2-1; D is unclear. CDR3 size: 17 residues. With 4 bases removed from V and 6 bases from J, the gap between germline ends came to 23 bases. Per germline, CDR1 SGHRS and CDR2 YFSETQ. CDR3 region: CASSKAAALRSGNEQFF. Written as DNA, the CDR3 is TGCGCCAGCAGCAAGGCGGCAGCGCTAAGGAGTGGCAATGAGCAGTTCTTC.

This clonotype was found many times. V is TRBV29-1 and J is TRBJ2-5; no firm D call. The V gene lost 4 bases and the J gene lost 4 bases, with 10 bases spanning the gap. Germline CDR1 is SQVTM and CDR2 is ANQGSEA. The CDR3 is 12 amino acids. CDR3 nucleotides: TGCAGCGTTGTCTGGGTTAGAGAGACCCAGTACTTC. This sequence encodes CSVVWVRETQYF.

The chain has TRBV7-9 and TRBJ2-1, with D unclear. Germline values: CDR1 SEHNR, CDR2 FQNEAQ (reference sequence). V dropped 1 base and J dropped 0 bases, with 10 bases sitting between them. The CDR3 is 16 amino acids. Here the CDR3 DNA reads TGTGCCAGCAGCTTAGGTGCCCTCCACTCCTACAATGAGCAGTTCTTC. Translating gives CASSLGALHSYNEQFF.

This chain uses TRBV7-2 with TRBJ1-2; 8 bases map to TRBD1. This CDR3 region has 15 residues. J gave up 3 bases and V 2 bases, and 5 bases lay outside the gene matches. CDR1 SGHTA and CDR2 FQGNSA come from the germline V gene. DNA for the CDR3: TGTGCCAGCAGCTTAACAGGACAGGGAGACTATGGCTACACCTTC. It is translated as CASSLTGQGDYGYTF.

This clonotype has only a few counts. This sequence joins TRBV3-1 and TRBJ2-2, with TRBD2 matching 7 bases. Per the germline V gene, CDR1 is LGHDT and CDR2 is YNNKEL (reference sequence). After removal of 3 bases from V and 15 bases from J, the junction contained 7 bases not matched to a gene. The CDR3 length is 12 residues. The CDR3 sequence: CASSQRTSSMFF. As DNA, the CDR3 is TGTGCCAGCAGCCAGCGGACTAGTTCAATGTTTTTT. The full variable domain, in which reference TRBV3-1 and TRBJ2-2 provide the parts outside the CDR3, is DTAVSQTPKYLVTQMGNDKSIKCEQNLGHDTMYWYKQDSKKFLKIMFSYNNKELIINETVPNRFSPKSPDKAHLNLHINSLELGDSAVYFCASSQRTSSMFFGEGSRLTVL.

This clonotype was counted ten times or more. The V gene is TRBV12-3 or TRBV12-4, the J gene TRBJ1-4; a possible D gene is TRBD1 (6 bases). This CDR3 comprises 14 residues. V gave up 3 bases and J gave up 11 bases, with 16 bases separating them. CDR3 sequence reads: CASSLGLVGGKLFF. The CDR3 region has the DNA TGTGCCAGCAGTTTGGGATTAGTAGGGGGGAAACTGTTTTTT.

The table lists this clonotype with a few counts. This chain connects TRBV20-1 to TRBJ2-7, with 10 nucleotides matching TRBD2. V was pared by 0 bases and J by 3 bases, with 2 bases of the junction left unmatched. CDR3 size: 14 residues. CDR1 and CDR2 from the germline V gene are DFQATT and SNEGSKA (reference sequence). CDR3 DNA: TGCAGTGCTAGAGATGGGACTAGCGTCTACGAGCAGTACTTC. It encodes CSARDGTSVYEQYF.

This clonotype showed up many times. V is TRBV2 and J is TRBJ2-6, with 8 bases lining up with TRBD2. This CDR3 has 16 residues. V shed 5 bases and J 3 bases; nucleotides not matched to a gene: 6. Germline values: CDR1 SNHLY, CDR2 FYNNEI. CDR3 amino acids: CASSLLAGGGANVLTF. In nucleotides, the CDR3 is TGTGCCAGCAGTCTACTGGCGGGAGGTGGGGCCAACGTCCTGACTTTC.

The chain recombines TRBV9 with TRBJ2-3; 12 bases agree with TRBD2. This CDR3 contains 17 residues. Germline-derived CDR1 and CDR2 are SGDLS and YYNGEE. The V segment lost 0 bases and the J segment 5 bases; nucleotides outside the gene matches: 7. The CDR3 DNA reads TGTGCCAGCAGCGTAGATCTAGCGGGAGGGGGCTTAGATACGCAGTATTTT. It encodes CASSVDLAGGGLDTQYF.

This sequence joins TRBV10-3 and TRBJ2-3, with D maybe TRBD2 (6 bases). The CDR3 consists of 15 residues. V lost 0 bases, J lost 6 bases, and 13 bases lay in between. Germline V gene lookup returns CDR1 ENHRY and CDR2 SYGVKD. The CDR3 here is CAISESLGGMDTQYF. DNA for the CDR3: TGTGCCATCAGTGAGTCATTGGGGGGTATGGATACGCAGTATTTT.

Written as DNA, the CDR3 is TGCGCCAGCAGCCCAGAGGTAGCGGACCCTCAAGAGACCCAGTACTTC. As protein: CASSPEVADPQETQYF. V usage is TRBV4-1 and J usage is TRBJ2-5; tentatively, D is TRBD2 (6 bases). This CDR3 is 16 amino acids long. V was pared by 4 bases and J by 2 bases, with 17 bases between. Germline assignment: CDR1 MGHRA and CDR2 YSYEKL.

This clonotype was seen a few times. The chain employs TRBV7-9 and TRBJ1-5, with 9 nucleotides matching TRBD1. The germline V gene has CDR1 SEHNR and CDR2 FQNEAQ (reference sequence). The V segment lost 5 bases and the J segment 6 bases; nucleotides outside the gene matches: 5. The CDR3 is 14 residues long. The CDR3 here is CASSPGTGTQPQHF. The CDR3 DNA sequence: TGTGCCAGCAGCCCCGGGACAGGGACTCAGCCCCAGCATTTT.

The V gene is TRBV7-3, the J gene TRBJ2-5, with 7 bases matching TRBD2. The ends lost 3 bases at V and 3 bases at J; junction bases unmatched: 4. This CDR3 is built from 14 residues. The germline CDR1 and CDR2 sequences are SGHTA and FQGTGA. The CDR3 DNA reads as TGTGCCAGCAGCTTTGCAGGGAGGGAAGAGACCCAGTACTTC. Translation gives CASSFAGREETQYF.

The rearrangement joins TRBV18 to TRBJ2-3; 9 bases fit TRBD1. With V trimmed by 2 bases and J by 3 bases, 6 bases remained unmatched. The germline CDR1 and CDR2 sequences are KGHSH and LQKENI. The CDR3 covers 16 residues. The CDR3 DNA follows: TGTGCCAGCTCACCATCCACAGGGGGCGGAACAGATACGCAGTATTTT. Translating it yields CASSPSTGGGTDTQYF.

This rearrangement joins TRBV4-3 to TRBJ2-3; D may match TRBD1 or TRBD2 (5 bases each). The germline V gene encodes CDR1 LGHNA and CDR2 YSLEER. Deletions cut 0 bases from V and 3 bases from J, with 13 bases between. The CDR3 is 16 amino acids. The CDR3 sequence: CASSQDLGVGTDTQYF. DNA of the CDR3: TGCGCCAGCAGCCAAGATTTGGGGGTAGGGACAGATACGCAGTATTTT.

This clonotype was detected only a few times. The chain couples TRBV12-3 or TRBV12-4 to TRBJ1-1; 8 bases are shared with TRBD1. J was trimmed by 4 bases and V by 2 bases; bases with no gene match: 3. CDR3 length equals 14 residues. This CDR3 reads CASSLTTGGTEAFF. CDR3 sequence (DNA): TGTGCCAGCAGTTTAACCACAGGGGGCACTGAAGCTTTCTTT.

The chain links TRBV29-1 to TRBJ2-1, with TRBD2 as a possible D gene (5 bases). The V and J ends lost 5 bases and 3 bases respectively, with 14 bases between them. This CDR3 has 14 amino acids. Germline V gene lookup returns CDR1 SQVTM and CDR2 ANQGSEA. The CDR3 nucleotides read TGCAGCGTTCGACTATTTGGGGTCTACAATGAGCAGTTCTTC. The encoded protein is CSVRLFGVYNEQFF.

This clonotype has just a few counts. The chain has TRBV12-3 or TRBV12-4 and TRBJ2-7, with 9 positions matching TRBD1. The V gene end was trimmed by 2 bases and the J gene end by 3 bases; junction bases not matched to a gene: 8. This CDR3 is 16 amino acids long. CDR3 DNA: TGTGCCAGCAGTTTAACTACCGGGACAGGGAGCTACGAGCAGTACTTC. This sequence encodes CASSLTTGTGSYEQYF.

This clonotype turned up a few times. CDR3 sequence: CASGRAGSQDTQYF. The CDR3 nucleotides are TGTGCCAGTGGGAGGGCTGGGTCCCAAGATACGCAGTATTTT. The chain recombines TRBV19 with TRBJ2-3; 7 bases map to TRBD2. Looked up from germline, CDR1 is LNHDA and CDR2 is SQIVND (reference sequence). The CDR3 totals 14 residues. V was clipped by 8 bases and J by 5 bases; unmatched bases: 10.

This clonotype appeared a few times. The rearrangement uses TRBV20-1 and TRBJ2-3; 9 bases are shared with TRBD1. Germline CDR1 and CDR2: DFQATT and SNEGSKA (reference sequence). This CDR3 region has 15 residues. V trimming: 5 bases; J trimming: 1 base; junction bases outside the gene matches: 7. The CDR3 DNA follows: TGCAGTGCTGTCGGACAGGGGAGGGGCACAGATACGCAGTATTTT. Its protein product is CSAVGQGRGTDTQYF.

J is TRBJ2-7 and V is TRBV20-1, with 7 bases aligning to TRBD1. CDR1 and CDR2 (germline): DFQATT, SNEGSKA (reference sequence). The V and J ends lost 1 base and 6 bases, in that order; junction bases with no gene match: 12. The CDR3 loop spans 15 amino acids. CDR3 amino acids: CSARGTMTGNFEQYF. Here the CDR3 DNA reads TGCAGTGCTAGAGGTACTATGACAGGGAATTTCGAGCAGTACTTC.

The V and J genes are TRBV3-1 and TRBJ2-5, with a possible D match to TRBD1 (6 bases). The V gene lost 6 bases and the J gene lost 5 bases, with 13 bases spanning the gap. CDR1 and CDR2 from the germline V gene are LGHDT and YNNKEL (reference sequence). The CDR3 has 13 residues. CDR3 bases: TGTGCCAGCAGTCCCACTACAGGGGAGACCCAGTACTTC. It encodes CASSPTTGETQYF.

This chain uses TRBV5-1 with TRBJ2-7, with D possibly TRBD1 on 5 matching bases. With 7 bases removed from V and 0 bases from J, the gap between germline ends came to 11 bases. CDR1 SGHRS and CDR2 YFSETQ come from the germline V gene. The length of the CDR3 is 13 residues. CDR3 DNA sequence: TGCGCCAGCGGGCAGGGCCTCTCCTACGAGCAGTACTTC. Residues: CASGQGLSYEQYF.

This clonotype has only a few counts. The chain joins TRBV3-1 to TRBJ1-6; 8 bases map to TRBD1. This CDR3 spans 15 amino acids. Unmatched junction bases numbered 1, after V lost 3 bases and J lost 3 bases. Looked up from germline, CDR1 is LGHDT and CDR2 is YNNKEL (reference sequence). The CDR3 reads CASSQTGVYNSPLHF. Here the CDR3 DNA reads TGTGCCAGCAGCCAGACAGGGGTCTATAATTCACCCCTCCACTTT.